The rows below give T cell receptor beta chains drawn from one sample of a study of cytomegalovirus exposure and HLA in healthy donors. Using immunoSEQ multiplex PCR, the repertoire was profiled, and TCRdb retains in-frame clones only, with some absent. The data contain approximately 200,000 clones, roughly four fifths of them seen just once; the ten biggest clones take up 0.075% to 0.1%. Sequenced sample: PBMCs. These receptors were obtained from a boy under 10 years old in good health and CMV-seronegative. The CDR3 runs from the conserved cysteine through the conserved F or W. D genes are given only for firm matches. Expanded clones are given a class, and other clones once, few, many or no size at all.

j_call v_call clone_size d_call cdr3_length cdr3_nt cdr3_aa
TRBJ1-3 TRBV9 NA NA 14 TGTGCCAGCAGCCCCCAGGGCATTGGAAACACCATATATTTT CASSPQGIGNTIYF
TRBJ1-6 TRBV27 NA NA 14 TGTGCCAGCAGTTTAGGGGGCATGGATTCACCCCTCCACTTT CASSLGGMDSPLHF
TRBJ2-7 TRBV11-2 NA TRBD2 18 TGTGCCAGCAGCCCCCAGGGACTAGCGGGGACGATCTCCTACGAGCAGTACTTC CASSPQGLAGTISYEQYF
TRBJ1-2 TRBV10-3 NA NA 13 TGTGCCATCACCGCAGGGGTTGAGGATGGCTACACCTTC CAITAGVEDGYTF
TRBJ2-4 TRBV7-2 NA NA 16 TGTGCCAGCAGCTTAGGCAGAGGGAGTTTTCGGGACATTCAGTACTTC CASSLGRGSFRDIQYF
TRBJ2-7 TRBV19 NA NA 14 TGTGCCAGTTCTCTGGCCGGGACTCCCGACGAGCAGTACTTC CASSLAGTPDEQYF
TRBJ2-7 TRBV19 NA NA 14 TGTGCCAGTAGTATAGACGCGGAGTCCTACGAGCAGTACTTC CASSIDAESYEQYF
TRBJ2-3 TRBV7-6 few NA 15 TGTGCCAGCAGCATGGGACTCCGACGCACAGATACGCAGTATTTT CASSMGLRRTDTQYF
TRBJ2-7 TRBV5-4 few TRBD2 16 TGTGCCAGCAGCTTGGGTGCGGGGGGGACGTCCTACGAGCAGTACTTC CASSLGAGGTSYEQYF
TRBJ1-5 TRBV6-1 NA NA 16 TGTGCCAGCAGTGAAGGAGTGGGCAGGAGCAATCAGCCCCAGCATTTT CASSEGVGRSNQPQHF
TRBJ2-7 TRBV7-2 NA TRBD1 14 TGTGCCAGCAGCGGGGACAGGGGCCCCTACGAGCAGTACTTC CASSGDRGPYEQYF
TRBJ2-3 TRBV30 few TRBD2 17 TGTGCCTGGAGTTCTACGCGGACTAGCGGGACCACAGATACGCAGTATTTT CAWSSTRTSGTTDTQYF
TRBJ2-7 TRBV19 NA TRBD2 15 TGTGCCAGTAGTCCGCTAGCGGGGCTTTCCTACGAGCAGTACTTC CASSPLAGLSYEQYF
TRBJ2-1 TRBV7-3 NA TRBD2 15 TGTGCCAGCAGCTTGACTAGCGGGGGGGTCGGTGAGCAGTTCTTC CASSLTSGGVGEQFF
TRBJ1-4 TRBV7-9 NA TRBD1 17 TGTGCCAGCAACCCAGGTGGCATCCGGGACAGTAATGAAAAACTGTTTTTT CASNPGGIRDSNEKLFF
TRBJ2-2 TRBV30 once TRBD1 13 TGTGCCGGGACAGGGTCGTCCACCGGGGAGCTGTTTTTT CAGTGSSTGELFF
TRBJ2-5 TRBV5-8 once NA 13 TGTGCCAGCAGCTTACAGGTACAAGAGACCCAGTACTTC CASSLQVQETQYF
TRBJ2-2 TRBV18 NA NA 13 TGTGCCAGCTCTCCGGGTGTACCCGGGGAGCTGTTTTTT CASSPGVPGELFF
TRBJ2-7 TRBV29-1 NA TRBD2 12 TGCAGCCCGAGGACTAGCTCCTACGAGCAGTACTTC CSPRTSSYEQYF
TRBJ1-6 TRBV5-1 NA NA 15 TGCGCCAGCAGCTCCCAGGGGTTCCTTAATTCACCCCTCCACTTT CASSSQGFLNSPLHF
TRBJ1-1 TRBV7-9 NA TRBD1 15 TGTGCCAGCAGCTTTGGACAGGGCGGGAACACTGAAGCTTTCTTT CASSFGQGGNTEAFF
TRBJ1-2 TRBV15 few NA 15 TGTGCCACCAGCAGAGGGTCGGCAGGGCACTATGGCTACACCTTC CATSRGSAGHYGYTF
TRBJ1-5 TRBV6-6 NA TRBD1 13 TGTGCCAGCAGTGGGGACAGCCGTAGGCCCCAGCATTTT CASSGDSRRPQHF
TRBJ2-2 TRBV13 NA TRBD2 22 TGTGCCAGCAGCTTATGGCTCGCGGGACTAGCGGGGGGGCCTGAGAACACCGGGGAGCTGTTTTTT CASSLWLAGLAGGPENTGELFF
TRBJ2-1 TRBV7-2 NA TRBD1 15 TGTGCCAGCAGCTCCGGACAGGGATCCTACAATGAGCAGTTCTTC CASSSGQGSYNEQFF
TRBJ1-6 TRBV19 NA NA 18 TGTGCCAGTAGTATATTGTGGACAGTTCGGGAGGATAATTCACCCCTCCACTTT CASSILWTVREDNSPLHF
TRBJ1-5 TRBV30 NA NA 15 TGTGCCTGGAGTGTAGCACAGTATAGCAATCAGCCCCAGCATTTT CAWSVAQYSNQPQHF
TRBJ1-5 TRBV10-3 NA TRBD1 14 TGTGCCATCAGCGATACAGGGGGCAAGCAGCCCCAGCATTTT CAISDTGGKQPQHF
TRBJ2-5 TRBV6-1 NA NA 13 TGTGCCAGCAGGGGCAGAATCCAAGAGACCCAGTACTTC CASRGRIQETQYF
TRBJ2-2 TRBV25-1 NA NA 15 TGTGCCAGCAGAGCTAACACAGGGAACACCGGGGAGCTGTTTTTT CASRANTGNTGELFF
TRBJ2-5 TRBV7-9 NA TRBD2 19 TGTGCCAGCAGCTTAAAAGTGTCGGGTAGCGGGGGGGGGAAAGAGACCCAGTACTTC CASSLKVSGSGGGKETQYF
TRBJ1-2 TRBV27 NA TRBD1 13 TGTGCCAGCAGACCACAGGGGATGTATGGCTACACCTTC CASRPQGMYGYTF
TRBJ2-1 TRBV27 NA NA 11 TGTGCCAGCAGTTATAACAATGAGCAGTTCTTC CASSYNNEQFF
TRBJ2-7 TRBV5-1 NA TRBD2 17 TGCGCCAGCAGCCCTACGACTAGCGGGGTAAGCTCCTACGAGCAGTACTTC CASSPTTSGVSSYEQYF
TRBJ2-2 TRBV5-1 NA TRBD2 15 TGCGCCAGCAGCCAGCGGGGGATACCGCCCGGGGAGCTGTTTTTT CASSQRGIPPGELFF
TRBJ2-5 TRBV7-9 few TRBD1 15 TGTGCCAGCAGCTTTGACAGGGCCCCCCAAGAGACCCAGTACTTC CASSFDRAPQETQYF
TRBJ2-3 TRBV7-7 NA NA 16 TGTGCTAGCAGCCATCCGACACATGTTAGGACAGATACGCAGTATTTT CASSHPTHVRTDTQYF
TRBJ1-2 TRBV5-6 few NA 18 TGTGCCAGCAGCTTGTGGGCCCCGAGGGACCAGGGGTACTATGGCTACACCTTC CASSLWAPRDQGYYGYTF
TRBJ1-2 TRBV5-6 once NA 13 TGTGCCAGCAGCTTGGCAAATAACTATGGCTACACCTTC CASSLANNYGYTF
TRBJ2-1 TRBV5-6 NA NA 15 TGTGCCAGCAGCTTGGCGGGGGATACCTACAATGAGCAGTTCTTC CASSLAGDTYNEQFF
TRBJ1-1 TRBV2 NA NA 14 TGTGCCAGCAGTGAACAAGGGGCTAGCACTGAAGCTTTCTTT CASSEQGASTEAFF
TRBJ2-7 TRBV10-3 NA TRBD2 12 TGTGCCATCAGTGAAGGACTAGCGGGGTTAGACTTC CAISEGLAGLDF
TRBJ1-5 TRBV19 NA TRBD1 14 TGTGCCAGTCAAAACCGGGACAGAAATCAGCCCCAGCATTTT CASQNRDRNQPQHF
TRBJ1-1 TRBV4-1 NA TRBD1 15 TGCGCCAGCAGCTTCCACGACAGGGTGAACACTGAAGCTTTCTTT CASSFHDRVNTEAFF
TRBJ1-2 TRBV5-3 NA NA 15 TGTGCCAGAAGCTTGGATTTGGGGGCTGCCCGTGGCTACACCTTC CARSLDLGAARGYTF
TRBJ1-1 TRBV5-1 NA TRBD1 13 TGCGCCAGCAGCTTTGTAGGACAGGGTGAAGCTTTCTTT CASSFVGQGEAFF
TRBJ2-5 TRBV15 NA TRBD1 16 TGTGCCACCAGCAGTCCAGAGGGGACAGAAGAAGAGACCCAGTACTTC CATSSPEGTEEETQYF
TRBJ2-5 TRBV11-2 NA NA 15 TGTGCCAGCAGCTTAGATTGGGGCTCGCAAGAGACCCAGTACTTC CASSLDWGSQETQYF
TRBJ1-3 TRBV4-2 NA NA 13 TGTGCCAGCAAAGCGGTCTCTGGAAACACCATATATTTT CASKAVSGNTIYF
TRBJ1-1 TRBV5-6 NA NA 13 TGTGCCAGCAGCTTGGCTCAGGGGACTGAAGCTTTCTTT CASSLAQGTEAFF
TRBJ2-7 TRBV11-1 NA TRBD2 14 TGTGCCAGCAGCTTCGGTGCGGGGGGGAACGAGCAGTACTTC CASSFGAGGNEQYF
TRBJ2-1 TRBV7-9 NA TRBD2 14 TGTGCCGGCACGGGGGGGTCATCCTACAATGAGCAGTTCTTC CAGTGGSSYNEQFF
TRBJ2-7 TRBV4-2 NA TRBD2 16 TGTGCCAGCAGCCAAGAAATACTAGCGTTTTCCTTCGAGCAGTACTTC CASSQEILAFSFEQYF
TRBJ2-7 TRBV5-1 once NA 16 TGCGCCAGCAGCTTGGAGTGGCGGTTAGCCTCCTACGAGCAGTACTTC CASSLEWRLASYEQYF